Detailed here is one TCR beta chain. Which antigen it targets is not known. One base away there is no much larger clone; base qualities are not given. CDR1 and CDR2, per the germline V gene, are SGHTA and FQGNSA. The CDR3 contains 13 residues, cysteine and phenylalanine counted. Only the CDR3 part of the read is kept: 39 bases, read in frame from the first base. V loses 2 bases, J loses 6 bases, and the germline ends lie 8 bases apart. Whole blood was collected in K2EDTA tubes by collaborating institutions according to the institutions' own protocols. Collaborator samples were shipped for TCRbeta analysis as frozen whole blood, isolated PBMCs, or DNA extracted from either sample type. This record comes from a study of blood T cell repertoires in COVID-19 (dated by TCRdb to the early 2020s). Regarding the complete study: The collaborator samples originated in the United States, Italy and Spain and spanned the acute and convalescent phases of COVID-19. Deeply sampled blood TCRbeta repertoires from subjects exposed to, actively infected with, or recovered from COVID-19 were included in the dataset. Where available, HLA class I and class II types were taken from metadata supplied by the sample provider and were not determined by assay-based typing. The samples were drawn from the first 160 participants of the ongoing ImmuneRACE study and from over a thousand subjects provided by 6 global collaborators. The material from the prospective study consisted of cDNA or gDNA derived from T cells, B-cell-depleted T cells, or PBMCs. Nearly every sample came with metadata listing a de-identified subject ID, COVID-19 status, age in years and sex. The repertoires were made available in a free public database intended to serve as a resource for research on the immune response to SARS-CoV-2.

What the study reported, not specific to this receptor: The amount of clinical and demographic metadata varied by source and participant and was provided uncurated.

The immunoSEQ Assay, a bias-controlled multiplex PCR, was used to amplify TCRbeta CDR3 regions from genomic DNA. The original pipeline was this. The number of nucleated cells in each sample was estimated by amplification of reference gene primers within the assay. Sequence reads were collapsed and filtered to measure the absolute abundance of every unique TCRbeta CDR3 rearrangement. For each sample, productive Simpson clonality was calculated as the square root of Simpson's diversity index across productive rearrangements. Entries here come from immuneACCESS through TCRdb and include only in-frame sequences with V and J called. Some clones fail to appear in such tables; in the studies checked, an unresolved V gene covers under half of the shortfall, and the cause of the remainder is unknown. D and trimming come from the DNA, and the V and J calls and clone size come from that table. Counted in this sample were approximately 110,000 clones; about 90% of them appeared once. The ten largest account for 0.95% to 1.3% of the sample.

The chain is made from TRBV7-2 and TRBJ1-5; the D gene is perhaps TRBD1, from 5 matching bases. Sequencing input: peripheral blood. This TCR derives from a human donor in a cohort sampled during active COVID-19. The CDR3 region reads CASSLRRGQPQHF. The nucleotide sequence is TGTGCCAGCAGCTTACGGAGGGGTCAGCCCCAGCATTTT. With the portions outside the CDR3 filled from the reference TRBV7-2 and TRBJ1-5 genes, the complete variable region becomes GAGVSQSPSNKVTEKGKDVELRCDPISGHTALYWYRQSLGQGLEFLIYFQGNSAPDKSGLPSDRFSAERTGGSVSTLTIQRTQQEDSAVYLCASSLRRGQPQHFGDGTRLSIL.